The clone carrying this TCR beta chain was seen ten or more times. Its antigen is still unknown. CDR1 and CDR2 (germline): SGHTA, FQGNSA. V was clipped by 2 bases and J by 2 bases, with 6 bases between them. This CDR3 has 13 residues. This sample is part of a study of T cells after yellow fever vaccination. Overall study findings and caveats: Among all clonotypes, a small share was observed in both CD4 and CD8 compartments. Most clones from primary vaccination were detected again post-booster (just over 95% CD4, more than 85% CD8).

TCRdb analysed the 5' RACE reads with MiXCR anew, one entry per CDR3 protein. Of roughly 340,000 distinct CDR3 sequences listed, 4% are singletons. This sequence was found in a man aged 18 to 30 who received the YFV17D yellow fever vaccine. The chain has TRBV7-2 and TRBJ2-5, with TRBD2 as a possible D gene (5 bases). Specimen: PBMCs, collected 5 days after the yellow fever booster vaccination. CDR3 protein: CASSLWEQETQYF. Here the CDR3 DNA reads TGTGCCAGCAGCTTATGGGAGCAAGAGACCCAGTACTTC. The full variable domain, rest sourced from reference TRBV7-2 and TRBJ2-5, is GAGVSQSPSNKVTEKGKDVELRCDPISGHTALYWYRQSLGQGLEFLIYFQGNSAPDKSGLPSDRFSAERTGGSVSTLTIQRTQQEDSAVYLCASSLWEQETQYFGPGTRLLVL.